The present T cell receptor (beta chain) was sequenced within a study of T-cell reconstitution after alpha-beta-depleted transplantation in children. Whole-study findings and limits: T-cell numbers and diversity, one year after transplant, stemmed largely from T cells that were newly produced. Several hundred expanded graft clones reportedly gave rise to the alpha-beta T cells present about two months after transplant.

This clonotype was counted a few times. Antigen: not known. A library of TCRbeta sequences, prepared with unique molecular identifiers, was generated. A single record per CDR3 protein comes from TCRdb applying MiXCR to the PCR reads. The sample lists 100,000 to 120,000 distinct CDR3 sequences, 5% to 8% occurring once. Trimming shortened V by 5 bases and J by 3 bases, and 13 bases separated the two germline ends. The CDR3 has 14 amino acids. Germline V gene lookup returns CDR1 MNHNS and CDR2 SASEGT. The sequenced sample was PBMCs, mostly from graft donor cells, obtained 360 days after TCRalphabeta/CD19-depleted stem cell transplant. The chain links TRBV6-1 to TRBJ2-5; the D call may be TRBD1 or TRBD2 (6 bases each). The sequence derives from a male patient aged 2-15 years who had a stem cell transplant for acute lymphoblastic leukemia, so the T cells may come from the graft donor. This CDR3 reads CASSLPEGEETQYF. The CDR3 nucleotides read TGTGCCAGCAGTCTTCCGGAGGGGGAAGAGACCCAGTACTTC.